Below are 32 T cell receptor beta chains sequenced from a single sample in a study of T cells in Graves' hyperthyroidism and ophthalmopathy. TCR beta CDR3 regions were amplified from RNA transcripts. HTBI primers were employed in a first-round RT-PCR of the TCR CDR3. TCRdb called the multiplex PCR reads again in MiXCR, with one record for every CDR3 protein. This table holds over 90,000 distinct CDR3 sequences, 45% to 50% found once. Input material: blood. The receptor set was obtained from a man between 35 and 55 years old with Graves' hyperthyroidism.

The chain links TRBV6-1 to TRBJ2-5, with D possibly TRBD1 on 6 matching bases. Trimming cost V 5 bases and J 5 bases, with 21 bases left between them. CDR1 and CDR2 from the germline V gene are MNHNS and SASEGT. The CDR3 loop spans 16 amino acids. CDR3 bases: TGTGCCAGCAGTATGGGGTTAGGGACATCGTCGGAGACCCAGTACTTC. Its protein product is CASSMGLGTSSETQYF.

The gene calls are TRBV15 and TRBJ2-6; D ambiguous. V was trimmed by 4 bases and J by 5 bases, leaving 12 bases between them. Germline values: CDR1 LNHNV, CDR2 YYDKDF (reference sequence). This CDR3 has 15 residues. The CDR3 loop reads CATSMNGLWANVLTF. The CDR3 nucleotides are TGTGCCACCAGCATGAACGGTCTCTGGGCCAACGTCCTGACTTTC.

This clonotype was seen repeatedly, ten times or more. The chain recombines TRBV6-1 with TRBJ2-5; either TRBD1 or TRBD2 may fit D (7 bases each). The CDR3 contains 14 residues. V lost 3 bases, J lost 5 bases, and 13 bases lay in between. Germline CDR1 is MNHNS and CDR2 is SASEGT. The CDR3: CASSDRGGRETQYF. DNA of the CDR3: TGTGCCAGCAGTGACAGGGGGGGTCGGGAGACCCAGTACTTC.

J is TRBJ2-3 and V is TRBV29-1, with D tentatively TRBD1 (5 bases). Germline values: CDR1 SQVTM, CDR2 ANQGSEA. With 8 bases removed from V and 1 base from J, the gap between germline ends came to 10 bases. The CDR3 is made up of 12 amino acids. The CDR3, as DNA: TGCAGCAGTAAACAGGGCACAGATACGCAGTATTTT. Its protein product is CSSKQGTDTQYF.

The CDR3 region is CASSADRTYRHSYNEQFF. Written as DNA, the CDR3 is TGTGCCAGCAGCGCGGACAGGACCTATCGTCACTCCTACAATGAGCAGTTCTTC. The chain recombines TRBV2 with TRBJ2-1, with 7 bases identical to TRBD1. This CDR3 has 18 amino acids. Germline-derived CDR1 and CDR2 are SNHLY and FYNNEI. V gave up 6 bases and J gave up 0 bases; unmatched junction bases: 14.

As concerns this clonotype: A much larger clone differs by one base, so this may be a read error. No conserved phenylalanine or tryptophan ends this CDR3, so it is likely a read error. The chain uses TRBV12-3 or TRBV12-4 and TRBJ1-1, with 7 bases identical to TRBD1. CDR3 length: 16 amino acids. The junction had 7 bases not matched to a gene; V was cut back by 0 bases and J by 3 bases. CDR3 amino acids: CASSLAQGGLYTEAFS. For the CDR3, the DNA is TGTGCCAGCAGTTTAGCGCAAGGGGGCCTGTACACTGAAGCTTTCTCT.

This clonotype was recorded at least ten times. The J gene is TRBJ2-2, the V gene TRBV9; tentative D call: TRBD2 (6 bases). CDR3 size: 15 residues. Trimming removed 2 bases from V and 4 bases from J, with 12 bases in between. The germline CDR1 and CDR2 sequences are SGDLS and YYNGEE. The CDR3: CASSVTGSSTGELFF. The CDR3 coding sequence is TGTGCCAGCAGCGTCACCGGGAGTTCCACCGGGGAGCTGTTTTTT.

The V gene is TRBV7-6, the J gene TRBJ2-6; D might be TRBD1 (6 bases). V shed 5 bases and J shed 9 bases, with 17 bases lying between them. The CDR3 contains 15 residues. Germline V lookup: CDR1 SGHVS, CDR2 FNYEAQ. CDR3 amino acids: CASSPYRAGVNVLTF. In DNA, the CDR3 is TGTGCCAGCAGCCCCTACAGGGCTGGAGTCAACGTCCTGACTTTC.

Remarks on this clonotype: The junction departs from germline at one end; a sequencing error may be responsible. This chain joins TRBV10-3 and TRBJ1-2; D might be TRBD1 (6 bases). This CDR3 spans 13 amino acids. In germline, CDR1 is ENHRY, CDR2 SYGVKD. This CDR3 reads CAISGRGEYGYTF. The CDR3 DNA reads TGCGCCATCAGTGGGAGGGGGGAATATGGCTACACCTTC.

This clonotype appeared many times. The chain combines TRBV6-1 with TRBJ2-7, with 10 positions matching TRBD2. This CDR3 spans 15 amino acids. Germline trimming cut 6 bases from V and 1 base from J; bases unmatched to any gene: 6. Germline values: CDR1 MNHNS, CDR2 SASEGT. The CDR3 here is CASRSTSGASYEQYF. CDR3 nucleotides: TGTGCCAGCAGATCTACTAGCGGGGCTTCCTACGAGCAGTACTTC.

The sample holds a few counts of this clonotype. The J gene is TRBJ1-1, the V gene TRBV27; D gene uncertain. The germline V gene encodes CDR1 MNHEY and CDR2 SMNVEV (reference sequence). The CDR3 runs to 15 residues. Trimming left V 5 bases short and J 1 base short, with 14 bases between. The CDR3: CASSPGPPANTEAFF. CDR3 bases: TGTGCCAGCAGTCCAGGACCACCGGCGAACACTGAAGCTTTCTTT.

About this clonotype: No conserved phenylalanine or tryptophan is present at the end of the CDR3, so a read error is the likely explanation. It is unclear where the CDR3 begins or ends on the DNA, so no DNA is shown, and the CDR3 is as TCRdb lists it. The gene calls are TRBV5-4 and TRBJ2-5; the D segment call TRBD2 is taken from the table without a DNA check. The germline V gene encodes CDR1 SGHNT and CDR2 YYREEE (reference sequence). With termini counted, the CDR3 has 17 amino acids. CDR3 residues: CASSWGGRTSGGETRYL.

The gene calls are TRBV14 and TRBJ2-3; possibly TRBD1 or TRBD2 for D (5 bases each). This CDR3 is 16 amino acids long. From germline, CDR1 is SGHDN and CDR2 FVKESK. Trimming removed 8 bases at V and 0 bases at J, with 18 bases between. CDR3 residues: CASSPTRGPSTDTQYF. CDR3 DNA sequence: TGTGCCAGCTCACCTACTAGGGGCCCTAGCACAGATACGCAGTATTTT.

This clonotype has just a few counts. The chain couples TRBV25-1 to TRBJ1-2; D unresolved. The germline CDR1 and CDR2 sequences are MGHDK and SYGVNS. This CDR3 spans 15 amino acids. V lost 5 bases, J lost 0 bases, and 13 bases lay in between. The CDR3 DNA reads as TGTGCCAGCAGTTTCCCCCGCCTAGCTAACTATGGCTACACCTTC. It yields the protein CASSFPRLANYGYTF.

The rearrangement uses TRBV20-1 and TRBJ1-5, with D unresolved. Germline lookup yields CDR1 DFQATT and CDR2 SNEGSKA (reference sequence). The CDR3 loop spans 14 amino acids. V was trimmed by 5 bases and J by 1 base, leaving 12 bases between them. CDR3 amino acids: CSAYSYSSNQPQHF. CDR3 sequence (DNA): TGCAGTGCTTATAGTTATTCGAGCAATCAGCCCCAGCATTTT.

The CDR3 nucleotides read TGTGCCAGCAGTCCCGGGAGTTCAGATACGCAGTATTTT. This gives the protein CASSPGSSDTQYF. The chain links TRBV27 to TRBJ2-3, with D maybe TRBD2 (6 bases). The germline V gene has CDR1 MNHEY and CDR2 SMNVEV (reference sequence). The germline V and J ends were trimmed by 5 bases and 4 bases, with 10 bases remaining between them. The length of the CDR3 is 13 residues.

CDR3 in DNA: TGCAGTGCTAATGGGACAGGGGAGACCCAGTACTTC. It yields the protein CSANGTGETQYF. The chain carries TRBV20-1 and TRBJ2-5; 9 bases map to TRBD1. This CDR3 region has 12 residues. Losses at the gene ends were 4 bases for V and 5 bases for J; bases not matched to a gene: 2. Germline loops: CDR1 DFQATT, CDR2 SNEGSKA (reference sequence).

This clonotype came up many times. In DNA, the CDR3 is TGCAGTGCTAGTAGCGCGAGCGGAGATACGCAGTATTTT. Protein: CSASSASGDTQYF. The rearrangement joins TRBV20-1 to TRBJ2-3, with D tentatively TRBD2 (5 bases). Germline-derived CDR1 and CDR2 are DFQATT and SNEGSKA (reference sequence). V was shortened by 3 bases and J by 5 bases, with 12 bases between the two germline ends. CDR3 size: 13 residues.

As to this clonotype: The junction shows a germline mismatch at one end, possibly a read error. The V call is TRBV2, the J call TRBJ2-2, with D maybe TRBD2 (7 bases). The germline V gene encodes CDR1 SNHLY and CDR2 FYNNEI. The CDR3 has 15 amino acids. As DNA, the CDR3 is TGTGCCAGCAGTTTAGGAGGGGGGGGCACCGGGGAGCTGTCTTTT. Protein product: CASSLGGGGTGELSF. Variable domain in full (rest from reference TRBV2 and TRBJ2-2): EPEVTQTPSHQVTQMGQEVILRCVPISNHLYFYWYRQILGQKVEFLVSFYNNEISEKSEIFDDQFSVERPDGSNFTLKIRSTKLEDSAMYFCASSLGGGGTGELSFGEGSRLTVL.

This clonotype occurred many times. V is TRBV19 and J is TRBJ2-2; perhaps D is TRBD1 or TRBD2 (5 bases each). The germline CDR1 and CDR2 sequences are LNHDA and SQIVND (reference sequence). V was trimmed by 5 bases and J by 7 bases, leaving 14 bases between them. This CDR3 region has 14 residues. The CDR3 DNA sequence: TGTGCCAGTAGTTTTCGCAGGGCGGGCGGGGAGCTGTTTTTT. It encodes CASSFRRAGGELFF.

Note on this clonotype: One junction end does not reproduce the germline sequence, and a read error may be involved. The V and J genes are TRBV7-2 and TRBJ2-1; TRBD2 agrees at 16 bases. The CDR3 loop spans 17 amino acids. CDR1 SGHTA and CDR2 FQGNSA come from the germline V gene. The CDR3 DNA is TGTGCCGGCAGCCAACTCGGGACTAGCGGGAGGGCCAATGAGCAGTTCTTC. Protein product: CAGSQLGTSGRANEQFF.

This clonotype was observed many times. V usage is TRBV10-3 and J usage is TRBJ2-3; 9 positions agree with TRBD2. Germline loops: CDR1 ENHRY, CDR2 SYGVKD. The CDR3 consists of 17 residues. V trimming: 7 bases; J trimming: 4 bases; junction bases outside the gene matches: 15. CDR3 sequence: CAINAASGMGNADTQYF. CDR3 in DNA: TGTGCCATCAACGCCGCTAGCGGGATGGGGAACGCAGATACGCAGTATTTT.

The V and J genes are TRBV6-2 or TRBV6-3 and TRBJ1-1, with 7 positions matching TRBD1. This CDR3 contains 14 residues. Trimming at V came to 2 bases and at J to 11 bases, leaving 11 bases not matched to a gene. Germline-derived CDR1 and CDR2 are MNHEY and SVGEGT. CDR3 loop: CASSYPRRTGYAFF. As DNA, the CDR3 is TGTGCCAGCAGTTACCCTCGGAGGACAGGTTATGCTTTCTTT.

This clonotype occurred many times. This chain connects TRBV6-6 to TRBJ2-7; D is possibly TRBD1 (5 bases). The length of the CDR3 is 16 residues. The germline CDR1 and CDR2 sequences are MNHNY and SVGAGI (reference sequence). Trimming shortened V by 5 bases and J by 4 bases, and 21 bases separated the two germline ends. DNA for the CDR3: TGTGCCAGCAGTCCCACAGGAGCCTTGGCGTCGTACGAGCAGTACTTC. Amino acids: CASSPTGALASYEQYF.

CDR3 DNA sequence: TGCAGCGTTGAAATCAACAGGGTCTCTGGTGACTACACCTTC. Protein: CSVEINRVSGDYTF. V and J are TRBV29-1 and TRBJ1-2; possibly TRBD1 for D (6 bases). V lost 2 bases to trimming and J lost 10 bases, with 20 bases between them. This CDR3 spans 14 amino acids. CDR1 and CDR2 (germline): SQVTM, ANQGSEA. Full variable domain (rest looked up from reference TRBV29-1 and TRBJ1-2): SAVISQKPSRDICQRGTSLTIQCQVDSQVTMMFWYRQQPGQSLTLIATANQGSEATYESGFVIDKFPISRPNLTFSTLTVSNMSPEDSSIYLCSVEINRVSGDYTFGSGTRLTVV.

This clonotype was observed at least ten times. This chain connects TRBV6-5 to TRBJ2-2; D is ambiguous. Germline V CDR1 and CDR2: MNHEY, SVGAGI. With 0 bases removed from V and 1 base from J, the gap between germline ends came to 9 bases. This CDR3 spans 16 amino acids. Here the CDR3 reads CASSYSNPRNTGELFF. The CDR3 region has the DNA TGTGCCAGCAGTTACTCGAATCCCAGGAACACCGGGGAGCTGTTTTTT.

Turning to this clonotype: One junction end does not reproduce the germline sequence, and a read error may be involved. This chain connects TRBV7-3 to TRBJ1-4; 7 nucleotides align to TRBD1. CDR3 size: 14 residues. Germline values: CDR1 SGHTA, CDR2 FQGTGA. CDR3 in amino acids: CASSGSRDSERLFF. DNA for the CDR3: TGTGCCAGCAGCGGATCCCGGGACAGTGAAAGACTGTTTTTT.

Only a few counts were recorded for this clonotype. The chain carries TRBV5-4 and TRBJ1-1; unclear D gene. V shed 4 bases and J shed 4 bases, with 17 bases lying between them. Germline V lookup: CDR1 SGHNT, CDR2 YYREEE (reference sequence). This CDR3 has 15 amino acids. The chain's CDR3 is CASSPPERMVTEAFF. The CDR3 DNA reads TGTGCCAGCAGCCCCCCTGAGAGGATGGTCACTGAAGCTTTCTTT.

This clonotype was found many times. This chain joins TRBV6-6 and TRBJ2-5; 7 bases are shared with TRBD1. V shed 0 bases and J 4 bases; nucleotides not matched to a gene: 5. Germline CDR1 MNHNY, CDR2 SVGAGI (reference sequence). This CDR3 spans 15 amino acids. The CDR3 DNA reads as TGTGCCAGCAGTTACTCGGGACAGAGGCTAGAGACCCAGTACTTC. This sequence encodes CASSYSGQRLETQYF.

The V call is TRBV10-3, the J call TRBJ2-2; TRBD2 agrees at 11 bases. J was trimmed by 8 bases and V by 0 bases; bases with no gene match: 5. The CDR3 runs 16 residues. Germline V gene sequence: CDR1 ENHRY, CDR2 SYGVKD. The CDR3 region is CAISESTSGSSGELFF. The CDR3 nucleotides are TGTGCCATCAGTGAGTCCACTAGCGGGAGTTCGGGGGAGCTGTTTTTT.

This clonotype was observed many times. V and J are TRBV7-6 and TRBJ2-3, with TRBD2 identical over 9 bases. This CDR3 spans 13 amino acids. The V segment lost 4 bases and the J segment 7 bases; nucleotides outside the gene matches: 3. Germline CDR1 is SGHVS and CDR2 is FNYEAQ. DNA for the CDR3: TGTGCCAGCAGCTCGGGACTAGCAAATACGCAGTATTTT. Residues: CASSSGLANTQYF.

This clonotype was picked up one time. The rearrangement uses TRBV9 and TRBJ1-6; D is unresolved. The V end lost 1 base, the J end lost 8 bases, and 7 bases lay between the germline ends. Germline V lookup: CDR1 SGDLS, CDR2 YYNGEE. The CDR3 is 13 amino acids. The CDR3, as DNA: TGTGCCAGCAGCGTACTGGGTGATTCACCCCTCCACTTT. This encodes CASSVLGDSPLHF. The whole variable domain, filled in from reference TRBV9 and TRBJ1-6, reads DSGVTQTPKHLITATGQRVTLRCSPRSGDLSVYWYQQSLDQGLQFLIQYYNGEERAKGNILERFSAQQFPDLHSELNLSSLELGDSALYFCASSVLGDSPLHFGNGTRLTVT.